What follows are 27 T cell receptor beta chains derived from one specimen sequenced in a study of identical twins. TCRdb re-called the 5' RACE reads with MiXCR, one entry per CDR3 protein. This sample has approximately 210,000 distinct CDR3 sequences, with roughly 15% found just once. These same data were also listed under a study on T cells expressing NK-cell markers.

The sequencing input was CD8+ T cells sorted from blood. The receptors here all came from a woman between 18 and 29 years old in good health.

This clonotype was detected only a few times. The chain carries TRBV7-9 and TRBJ2-7, with D possibly being TRBD1 (5 bases). This CDR3 has 14 residues. V lost 1 base and J lost 0, with 7 bases in between. Germline V CDR1 and CDR2: SEHNR, FQNEAQ (reference sequence). Here the CDR3 reads CASSLVGPSYEQYF. The CDR3 DNA sequence: TGTGCCAGCAGCTTAGTGGGGCCCTCCTACGAGCAGTACTTC.

This clonotype was detected many times. The rearrangement joins TRBV20-1 to TRBJ1-5; D gene uncertain. Germline V lookup: CDR1 DFQATT, CDR2 SNEGSKA (reference sequence). This CDR3 spans 14 amino acids. V was trimmed by 4 bases and J by 4 bases, leaving 14 bases between them. The CDR3 nucleotides read TGCAGTGCTATCTCGGCAGGTGGGAATCAGCCCCAGCATTTT. It specifies CSAISAGGNQPQHF.

A few counts support this clonotype. The J gene is TRBJ2-1, the V gene TRBV7-9, with D uncertain. The germline V gene has CDR1 SEHNR and CDR2 FQNEAQ (reference sequence). This CDR3 has 15 amino acids. Trimming removed 3 bases at V and 4 bases at J, with 13 bases between. The CDR3 reads CASSFSTRFYNEQFF. CDR3 DNA sequence: TGTGCCAGCAGCTTTAGCACGAGATTTTACAATGAGCAGTTCTTC.

This clonotype was seen a few times. V gene TRBV6-1 combines with J gene TRBJ2-7; 9 nucleotides match TRBD1. The CDR3 loop spans 15 amino acids. J lost 1 base, V lost 6 bases, and 7 bases had no gene match. Germline CDR1 reads MNHNS; CDR2 reads SASEGT. The CDR3 region is CASSPDRGRSYEQYF. The CDR3 nucleotides are TGTGCCAGCAGCCCCGACAGGGGGAGGTCCTACGAGCAGTACTTC.

This clonotype was seen a few times. The V and J genes are TRBV29-1 and TRBJ1-2, with D possibly matching TRBD1 (6 bases). The ends were cut back, 3 bases at V and 6 bases at J, with 8 bases in the middle. The CDR3 is 11 residues long. From germline, CDR1 is SQVTM and CDR2 ANQGSEA. The CDR3 sequence: CSVDNRDGYTF. DNA of the CDR3: TGCAGCGTTGATAACAGGGATGGCTACACCTTC.

This clonotype has only a few counts. This chain joins TRBV5-1 and TRBJ2-4; 8 bases map to TRBD2. V shed 4 bases and J 3 bases; nucleotides not matched to a gene: 9. This CDR3 is built from 16 residues. The germline V gene encodes CDR1 SGHRS and CDR2 YFSETQ. The CDR3: CASSRPREGVKNIQYF. The DNA of the CDR3 is TGCGCCAGCAGCCGCCCCCGGGAGGGGGTCAAAAACATTCAGTACTTC.

The chain combines TRBV12-3 or TRBV12-4 with TRBJ2-4; D gene ambiguous. CDR3 length equals 13 residues. The V end was cut by 3 bases, the J end by 7 bases, with 10 bases between. The CDR3 protein is CASSLRIPNIQYF. The CDR3 DNA sequence: TGTGCCAGCAGTTTGAGAATACCTAACATTCAGTACTTC.

This clonotype showed up many times. The V and J genes are TRBV12-3 or TRBV12-4 and TRBJ2-7, with no clear D. V was trimmed by 3 bases and J by 2 bases, leaving 8 bases between them. This CDR3 has 13 residues. Here the CDR3 DNA reads TGTGCCAGCAGTTTCGAGGAAACCTACGAGCAGTACTTC. The encoded protein is CASSFEETYEQYF.

The chain joins TRBV30 to TRBJ2-7; the match to TRBD2 covers 9 bases. Germline V gene lookup returns CDR1 GTSNPN and CDR2 SVGIG (reference sequence). V shed 0 bases, J shed 4 bases, and the junction held 7 bases outside the gene matches. The CDR3 has 15 amino acids. The CDR3: CAWSVHRLAEYEQYF. CDR3 nucleotide sequence: TGTGCCTGGAGTGTGCACAGACTAGCGGAATACGAGCAGTACTTC.

This clonotype has just a few counts. The chain recombines TRBV9 with TRBJ2-5; D remains unclear. This CDR3 region has 14 residues. V lost 0 bases, J lost 2 bases, and 8 bases lay in between. Germline-derived CDR1 and CDR2 are SGDLS and YYNGEE. The CDR3 DNA reads TGTGCCAGCAGCGTAGAATGGGAACAAGAGACCCAGTACTTC. Protein: CASSVEWEQETQYF.

The chain links TRBV11-2 to TRBJ2-2; no reliable D call. CDR3 length: 13 amino acids. CDR1 and CDR2 (germline): SGHAT, FQNNGV. V lost 1 base and J lost 6, with 6 bases in between. CDR3 nucleotide sequence: TGTGCCAGCAGCTTAGTAAGGTCCGGGGAGCTGTTTTTT. Protein sequence: CASSLVRSGELFF.

About this clonotype: With a much larger clone just one base away, this may be a read error. The chain carries TRBV4-2 and TRBJ2-1; 11 bases map to TRBD2. The CDR3 covers 16 residues. CDR1 and CDR2 from the germline V gene are LGHNA and YNFKEQ. The chain's CDR3 is CVSSPLAGGDYNEQFF. CDR3 DNA sequence: TGTGTCAGCAGCCCTCTAGCGGGGGGTGACTACAATGAGCAGTTCTTC.

This clonotype was seen only once. In DNA, the CDR3 is TGTGCCAGCAGCGCCCATCGCTTCGAGCAGTACTTC. Its protein product is CASSAHRFEQYF. The chain recombines TRBV9 with TRBJ2-7; D unclear. V was cut by 3 bases and J by 6 bases, with 10 bases left in between. This CDR3 is built from 12 residues. Germline CDR1 and CDR2: SGDLS and YYNGEE.

For the CDR3, the DNA is TGTGCCAGCAGTCCGGACGGGGCGGAGCAGTTCTTC. Translation: CASSPDGAEQFF. The chain recombines TRBV6-2 or TRBV6-3 with TRBJ2-1; perhaps D is TRBD1 or TRBD2 (5 bases each). Germline CDR1 is MNHEY and CDR2 is SVGEGT. V was clipped by 5 bases and J by 10 bases, with 12 bases between them. This CDR3 comprises 12 residues.

The V call is TRBV5-5, the J call TRBJ1-1; D is possibly TRBD1 (6 bases). Germline loops: CDR1 SGHKS, CDR2 YYEKEE (reference sequence). The CDR3 is 13 amino acids. V lost 7 bases to trimming and J lost 2 bases, with 12 bases between them. CDR3 sequence reads: CASLAGANTEAFF. The CDR3 DNA sequence: TGTGCCAGCCTAGCGGGGGCAAACACTGAAGCTTTCTTT.

The CDR3 DNA reads as TGTGCCAGCAGCCGACGAGCGCGGGGGGGTAAAGCTTACGAGCAGTACTTC. This sequence encodes CASSRRARGGKAYEQYF. The V and J genes are TRBV11-3 and TRBJ2-7; 9 bases are a match to TRBD2. The CDR3 extends over 17 amino acids. J lost 4 bases, V lost 5 bases, and 15 bases had no gene match. Germline-derived CDR1 and CDR2 are SGHNT and YENEEA.

In its sample, this clonotype was seen many times. This rearrangement joins TRBV7-2 to TRBJ1-2; D gene unclear. The V gene lost 0 bases and the J gene lost 11 bases, with 10 bases spanning the gap. The CDR3 is 12 residues long. The germline V gene encodes CDR1 SGHTA and CDR2 FQGNSA. The CDR3 is CASSLAGGLYTF. CDR3 coding DNA: TGTGCCAGCAGCTTAGCGGGAGGGCTATACACCTTC.

This clonotype was seen a handful of times. The chain couples TRBV5-1 to TRBJ1-1; unclear D gene. The V end lost 1 base, the J end lost 0 bases, and 7 bases lay between the germline ends. Germline V gene lookup returns CDR1 SGHRS and CDR2 YFSETQ. CDR3 length: 14 amino acids. The CDR3 region is CASSLLGLNTEAFF. CDR3 in DNA: TGCGCCAGCAGCTTGTTAGGGCTGAACACTGAAGCTTTCTTT.

The rearrangement links TRBV29-1 to TRBJ2-1; 8 bases match TRBD2. Per the germline V gene, CDR1 is SQVTM and CDR2 is ANQGSEA. V gave up 4 bases and J gave up 7 bases; unmatched junction bases: 6. The CDR3 covers 13 residues. CDR3 loop: CSVGTGGGNEQFF. The DNA of the CDR3 is TGCAGCGTTGGAACGGGAGGGGGGAATGAGCAGTTCTTC.

Many counts were recorded for this clonotype. V gene TRBV5-1 combines with J gene TRBJ2-1; 8 positions agree with TRBD2. The V and J ends lost 0 bases and 8 bases, in that order; junction bases with no gene match: 7. Germline V gene data show CDR1 as SGHRS and CDR2 as YFSETQ. The CDR3 sequence is 15 residues long. This CDR3 is CASSLEGLDLDEQFF. The DNA for the CDR3 is TGCGCCAGCAGCTTGGAGGGACTAGATCTTGATGAGCAGTTCTTC.

The V gene is TRBV5-1, the J gene TRBJ2-3, with 14 nucleotides matching TRBD2. The CDR3 length is 20 residues. Germline assignment: CDR1 SGHRS and CDR2 YFSETQ. V lost 0 bases and J lost 2; bases outside the gene matches: 11. The CDR3 nucleotides are TGCGCCAGCAGCTTGGTCGGAAAGGCGGGACTAGCGGGGGACACAGATACGCAGTATTTT. It encodes CASSLVGKAGLAGDTDTQYF. The full variable domain, in which reference TRBV5-1 and TRBJ2-3 provide the parts outside the CDR3, is KAGVTQTPRYLIKTRGQQVTLSCSPISGHRSVSWYQQTPGQGLQFLFEYFSETQRNKGNFPGRFSGRQFSNSRSEMNVSTLELGDSALYLCASSLVGKAGLAGDTDTQYFGPGTRLTVL.

This clonotype came up a few times. The V and J genes are TRBV19 and TRBJ2-7, with a weak D call TRBD2 (5 bases). This CDR3 region has 15 residues. The germline V gene encodes CDR1 LNHDA and CDR2 SQIVND (reference sequence). V was shortened by 1 base and J by 5 bases, with 15 bases between the two germline ends. CDR3 coding DNA: TGTGCCAGTAGTATAGGGGCTAGCCGATCGGACGAGCAGTACTTC. This codes for CASSIGASRSDEQYF. The whole variable domain, remainder taken from reference TRBV19 and TRBJ2-7, is DGGITQSPKYLFRKEGQNVTLSCEQNLNHDAMYWYRQDPGQGLRLIYYSQIVNDFQKGDIAEGYSVSREKKESFPLTVTSAQKNPTAFYLCASSIGASRSDEQYFGPGTRLTVT.

The chain uses TRBV20-1 and TRBJ1-2, with D possibly being TRBD1 (6 bases). Trimming took off 6 bases at V and 4 bases at J, with 12 bases between the two ends. Germline V lookup: CDR1 DFQATT, CDR2 SNEGSKA (reference sequence). This CDR3 has 12 amino acids. The CDR3 reads CSAPGVGYGYTF. The CDR3 coding sequence is TGCAGTGCACCAGGGGTGGGCTATGGCTACACCTTC.

This clonotype has more than one count but fewer than ten. The V and J genes are TRBV5-1 and TRBJ2-3; maybe TRBD2 (6 bases). The V gene lost 0 bases and the J gene lost 1 base, with 12 bases spanning the gap. Germline CDR1 reads SGHRS; CDR2 reads YFSETQ. This CDR3 contains 16 residues. The CDR3 loop reads CASSLELASGTDTQYF. The CDR3 region has the DNA TGCGCCAGCAGCTTGGAACTAGCTAGCGGCACAGATACGCAGTATTTT.

The chain employs TRBV7-9 and TRBJ1-6; 8 bases match TRBD1. The V and J ends lost 5 bases and 10 bases, in that order; junction bases with no gene match: 7. CDR1 is SEHNR, CDR2 FQNEAQ, per germline (reference sequence). The CDR3 consists of 14 residues. CDR3 coding DNA: TGTGCCAGCAGCCACGGGGACAGGTTGTCACCCCTCCACTTT. It yields the protein CASSHGDRLSPLHF.

This clonotype was seen just once. The chain uses TRBV27 and TRBJ2-1; TRBD2 is a possible D gene (6 bases). Trimming cost V 3 bases and J 2 bases, with 17 bases left between them. CDR3 length equals 17 residues. Per the germline V gene, CDR1 is MNHEY and CDR2 is SMNVEV (reference sequence). The CDR3 reads CASSLSKQRAAYNEQFF. In nucleotides, the CDR3 is TGTGCCAGCAGTTTGTCCAAACAGCGGGCCGCCTACAATGAGCAGTTCTTC.

The CDR3 sequence is CASSLGAGDRQPQHF. For the CDR3, the DNA is TGCGCCAGCAGCTTGGGGGCGGGAGATCGACAGCCCCAGCATTTT. The rearrangement links TRBV5-1 to TRBJ1-5; D is unresolved. V gave up 0 bases and J gave up 7 bases, with 14 bases separating them. Germline V gene data show CDR1 as SGHRS and CDR2 as YFSETQ. This CDR3 contains 15 residues.